One and the same sample provided the 28 T cell receptor beta chains below, sequenced in a study of T cell changes during pregnancy in multiple sclerosis. Clones were sequenced by immunoSEQ multiplex PCR, and TCRdb holds only the in-frame ones, with some missing. The top ten clones hold 0.78% of a sample with roughly 99,000 clones, 85% to 95% of them seen once. The material sequenced was peripheral blood, taken in the third trimester of pregnancy. These receptors originate from a female donor in good health, enrolled as a control in a pregnancy study.

J is TRBJ2-3 and V is TRBV5-6; tentative D call: TRBD1 (6 bases). The CDR3 consists of 17 residues. Trimming took 0 bases from V and 1 from J, leaving 15 bases between them. Germline CDR1 is SGHDT and CDR2 is YYEEEE. CDR3 nucleotide sequence: TGTGCCAGCAGCTTGGCGTCGGACAGCCAGCGCACAGATACGCAGTATTTT. Encoded protein: CASSLASDSQRTDTQYF.

In DNA form, the CDR3 reads TGTGCCAGCAGCCCCCAGGGCGCCGGTCACACTGAAGCTTTCTTT. Translated, it gives CASSPQGAGHTEAFF. This chain joins TRBV9 and TRBJ1-1, with D perhaps matching TRBD1 (5 bases). The V and J ends lost 4 bases and 3 bases respectively, with 16 bases between them. The CDR3 length is 15 residues. Germline CDR1 SGDLS, CDR2 YYNGEE.

This clone was picked up a small number of times. The chain has TRBV19 and TRBJ2-2; the D is unclear. V was cut by 3 bases and J by 0 bases, with 8 bases left in between. The CDR3 extends over 15 amino acids. Germline values: CDR1 LNHDA, CDR2 SQIVND (reference sequence). The CDR3 here is CASSMLDSNTGELFF. The CDR3 bases are TGTGCCAGTAGTATGCTAGACTCGAACACCGGGGAGCTGTTTTTT.

The chain combines TRBV7-3 with TRBJ2-2; a weak D match, TRBD1 (5 bases). Germline CDR1 and CDR2: SGHTA and FQGTGA. The CDR3 spans 15 residues. The V end lost 0 bases, the J end lost 5 bases, and 10 bases lay between the germline ends. The CDR3 loop reads CASSLTGASTGELFF. The CDR3 DNA reads TGTGCCAGCAGCTTAACAGGGGCGAGTACCGGGGAGCTGTTTTTT.

V is TRBV7-3 and J is TRBJ1-6; tentative D call: TRBD1 (5 bases). This CDR3 is 13 amino acids long. Germline V gene sequence: CDR1 SGHTA, CDR2 FQGTGA. The germline V and J ends were trimmed by 5 bases and 10 bases, with 12 bases remaining between them. CDR3 coding DNA: TGTGCCAGCAGCCCAGGGAGGTTCTCACCCCTCCACTTT. Amino acids: CASSPGRFSPLHF.

This rearrangement joins TRBV7-2 to TRBJ1-3; TRBD1 is a possible D gene (5 bases). The V gene lost 5 bases and the J gene lost 2 bases, with 13 bases spanning the gap. The germline CDR1 and CDR2 sequences are SGHTA and FQGNSA. This CDR3 region has 15 residues. In DNA form, the CDR3 reads TGTGCCAGCAGCGCAGCAGGGATAGCTGGAAACACCATATATTTT. This codes for CASSAAGIAGNTIYF.

The chain carries TRBV7-9 and TRBJ2-1, with 10 bases identical to TRBD1. Per germline, CDR1 SEHNR and CDR2 FQNEAQ (reference sequence). V lost 3 bases and J lost 9; bases outside the gene matches: 5. The CDR3 is made up of 14 amino acids. The CDR3 DNA is TGTGCCAGCAGCTTGGGACAGGGGTACGGTGAGCAGTTCTTC. Translating it yields CASSLGQGYGEQFF.

The chain couples TRBV2 to TRBJ2-5, with 14 bases fitting TRBD2. Germline V gene lookup returns CDR1 SNHLY and CDR2 FYNNEI. The J segment lost 5 bases and the V segment lost 2 bases, leaving 4 bases of the junction unmatched. The length of the CDR3 is 16 residues. CDR3 DNA: TGTGCCAGCAGTGAAAAGACTAGCGGGGGGGTGGAGACCCAGTACTTC. Residues: CASSEKTSGGVETQYF. Drawing the rest from reference TRBV2 and TRBJ2-5, the complete variable domain is EPEVTQTPSHQVTQMGQEVILRCVPISNHLYFYWYRQILGQKVEFLVSFYNNEISEKSEIFDDQFSVERPDGSNFTLKIRSTKLEDSAMYFCASSEKTSGGVETQYFGPGTRLLVL.

The chain combines TRBV29-1 with TRBJ1-1; D is possibly TRBD1 (5 bases). The CDR3 totals 12 residues. Germline V gene sequence: CDR1 SQVTM, CDR2 ANQGSEA. The V gene lost 6 bases and the J gene lost 6 bases, with 14 bases spanning the gap. Here the CDR3 reads CSVDSSEAEAFF. Written as DNA, the CDR3 is TGCAGCGTAGACAGCTCAGAAGCTGAAGCTTTCTTT.

The chain recombines TRBV5-6 with TRBJ1-3; 7 bases agree with TRBD1. The CDR3 is 14 amino acids. After removal of 3 bases from V and 7 bases from J, the junction contained 7 bases not matched to a gene. Germline values: CDR1 SGHDT, CDR2 YYEEEE. The CDR3 loop reads CASSSATGRNTIYF. CDR3 bases: TGTGCCAGCAGCTCGGCGACAGGGAGGAACACCATATATTTT.

The chain has TRBV11-2 and TRBJ2-2; TRBD2 is a possible D gene (7 bases). V was clipped by 1 base and J by 3 bases, with 12 bases between them. Germline V gives CDR1 SGHAT, CDR2 FQNNGV. The CDR3 is made up of 16 amino acids. The CDR3 reads CASSLVAGADTGELFF. The DNA for the CDR3 is TGTGCCAGCAGCTTAGTGGCGGGGGCTGACACCGGGGAGCTGTTTTTT.

The gene calls are TRBV19 and TRBJ2-4; TRBD2 aligns across 9 bases. Germline values: CDR1 LNHDA, CDR2 SQIVND (reference sequence). This CDR3 region has 18 residues. The junction had 11 bases not matched to a gene; V was cut back by 5 bases and J by 0 bases. The CDR3 DNA reads as TGTGCCAGTAGTCGCGGGGGGGCCACTTCGATAGCCAAAAACATTCAGTACTTC. Protein sequence: CASSRGGATSIAKNIQYF.

The chain combines TRBV7-9 with TRBJ1-6, with D perhaps TRBD1 (5 bases). The CDR3 contains 13 residues. Trimming stripped 5 bases from V and 10 bases from J, with 12 bases between. Per germline, CDR1 SEHNR and CDR2 FQNEAQ (reference sequence). CDR3 amino acids: CASSRDSGSPLHF. DNA for the CDR3: TGTGCCAGCAGCCGGGACTCGGGCTCACCCCTCCACTTT.

This chain links TRBV4-1 with TRBJ2-7, with 8 bases lining up with TRBD1. This CDR3 contains 15 residues. In germline, CDR1 is MGHRA, CDR2 YSYEKL. The V and J ends lost 5 bases and 4 bases, in that order; junction bases with no gene match: 10. CDR3 sequence (DNA): TGCGCCAGCAGCTTTAGGACAGGGAGCTCGTACGAGCAGTACTTC. Its protein is CASSFRTGSSYEQYF.

The chain carries TRBV6-1 and TRBJ1-3; maybe TRBD1 (6 bases). V lost 3 bases and J 2 bases, leaving 14 bases between the germline ends. Germline V gene sequence: CDR1 MNHNS, CDR2 SASEGT. This CDR3 has 16 residues. The DNA for the CDR3 is TGTGCCAGCAGTGACCAACAGGGAACGCCTGGAAACACCATATATTTT. This gives the protein CASSDQQGTPGNTIYF.

This clone was detected only once. The chain combines TRBV5-1 with TRBJ2-1; 7 bases line up with TRBD1. J was trimmed by 4 bases and V by 3 bases; bases with no gene match: 4. The CDR3 covers 14 residues. Germline V gives CDR1 SGHRS, CDR2 YFSETQ. CDR3 loop: CASSYGQEYNEQFF. The CDR3 nucleotides are TGCGCCAGCAGCTATGGACAGGAGTACAATGAGCAGTTCTTC. The variable domain in full, with the rest retrieved from reference TRBV5-1 and TRBJ2-1, is KAGVTQTPRYLIKTRGQQVTLSCSPISGHRSVSWYQQTPGQGLQFLFEYFSETQRNKGNFPGRFSGRQFSNSRSEMNVSTLELGDSALYLCASSYGQEYNEQFFGPGTRLTVL.

V is TRBV25-1 and J is TRBJ1-2; TRBD1 matches at 11 bases. The germline CDR1 and CDR2 sequences are MGHDK and SYGVNS. The CDR3 spans 14 residues. The trim removed 3 bases at V and 7 bases at J, leaving 4 bases unmatched. CDR3 residues: CASSDTGTGGGYTF. The CDR3 nucleotides read TGTGCCAGCAGTGACACCGGGACAGGGGGTGGCTACACCTTC.

The rearrangement joins TRBV29-1 to TRBJ1-4; no clear D. Per the germline V gene, CDR1 is SQVTM and CDR2 is ANQGSEA. CDR3 length: 8 amino acids. CDR3 sequence: CHSEKLFF. CDR3 coding DNA: TGCCACAGTGAAAAACTGTTTTTT.

This clone is a singleton in its sample. This rearrangement joins TRBV6-5 to TRBJ1-1, with D maybe TRBD1 (6 bases). The CDR3 loop spans 15 amino acids. In germline, CDR1 is MNHEY, CDR2 SVGAGI. Trimming took off 7 bases at V and 5 bases at J, with 20 bases between the two ends. The CDR3 loop reads CASTPTIQGITEAFF. The CDR3 nucleotides read TGTGCCAGCACTCCGACCATACAGGGAATTACTGAAGCTTTCTTT.

The chain combines TRBV6-5 with TRBJ1-5, with a weak D call TRBD1 (6 bases). The CDR3 is 14 residues long. V shed 10 bases and J shed 2 bases, with 15 bases lying between them. Germline-derived CDR1 and CDR2 are MNHEY and SVGAGI. The chain's CDR3 is CATSQGIGNQPQHF. The CDR3, as DNA: TGTGCCACTTCTCAGGGGATAGGCAATCAGCCCCAGCATTTT.

This chain joins TRBV12-1 and TRBJ2-7; the D segment call TRBD1 is taken from the table without a DNA check. TRBV12-1 is assigned pseudogene status. The length of the CDR3 is 15 residues. CDR3 residues: CASSAGTGAHWEQYF. In DNA, the CDR3 is TGTGCCAGCAGCGCCGGGACAGGGGCCCACTGGGAGCAGTACTTC.

This chain uses TRBV6-5 with TRBJ2-7, with D possibly being TRBD1 (5 bases). The length of the CDR3 is 15 residues. The germline gives CDR1 MNHEY, CDR2 SVGAGI. V lost 0 bases, J lost 3 bases, and 12 bases lay in between. DNA of the CDR3: TGTGCCAGCAGTTACTCGGGGCAGCCAGACTACGAGCAGTACTTC. This translates into CASSYSGQPDYEQYF.

The chain couples TRBV20-1 to TRBJ1-2, with D possibly TRBD1 on 5 matching bases. Germline CDR1 is DFQATT and CDR2 is SNEGSKA (reference sequence). The length of the CDR3 is 11 residues. The V end lost 4 bases, the J end lost 3 bases, and 6 bases lay between the germline ends. In nucleotides, the CDR3 is TGCAGTGCTATCAGGGACTATGGCTACACCTTC. Residues: CSAIRDYGYTF.

This CDR3 is CASSQEDRTYSGANVLTF. CDR3 nucleotide sequence: TGCGCCAGCAGCCAAGAGGACAGGACTTACTCTGGGGCCAACGTCCTGACTTTC. This chain connects TRBV4-3 to TRBJ2-6; 7 positions agree with TRBD1. Trimming cost V 0 bases and J 0 bases; bases outside gene matches: 5. In germline, CDR1 is LGHNA, CDR2 YSLEER. The CDR3 consists of 18 residues.

The chain has TRBV6-6 and TRBJ2-1; 11 bases map to TRBD2. V trimming: 7 bases; J trimming: 8 bases; junction bases outside the gene matches: 7. The CDR3 sequence is 14 residues long. Germline V gene data show CDR1 as MNHNY and CDR2 as SVGAGI (reference sequence). In DNA, the CDR3 is TGTGCCAGCATACCTAGCGGGGGGCTACATGAGCAGTTCTTC. The encoded protein is CASIPSGGLHEQFF.

A note on this clone: Relative to the germline gene, one junction end is altered; a read error may explain this. In the same sample, other DNA sequences code for this CDR3. The chain combines TRBV4-3 with TRBJ2-7; 7 bases agree with TRBD2. The CDR3 covers 16 residues. Germline-derived CDR1 and CDR2 are LGHNA and YSLEER. CDR3 sequence (DNA): TGCGCCAGCAGCCAAGGCTACCGGACTAGTTCCTACGAGCAATACTTC. Its protein product is CASSQGYRTSSYEQYF.

The chain has TRBV15 and TRBJ2-5; TRBD1 matches at 7 bases. The CDR3 loop spans 15 amino acids. V shed 3 bases, J shed 11 bases, and the junction held 15 bases outside the gene matches. The V gene's germline CDR1 is LNHNV and CDR2 YYDKDF (reference sequence). Here the CDR3 reads CATSSEDRVSEEQYF. The DNA of the CDR3 is TGTGCCACCAGCAGCGAAGACAGGGTTAGTGAGGAGCAGTACTTC.

The chain joins TRBV27 to TRBJ1-3; 7 bases align to TRBD1. J gave up 4 bases and V 6 bases, and 12 bases lay outside the gene matches. Germline lookup yields CDR1 MNHEY and CDR2 SMNVEV (reference sequence). This CDR3 is built from 16 residues. The CDR3 spells CASRSGAPGQGNTIYF. For the CDR3, the DNA is TGTGCCAGCAGGTCGGGGGCCCCGGGACAGGGAAACACCATATATTTT.